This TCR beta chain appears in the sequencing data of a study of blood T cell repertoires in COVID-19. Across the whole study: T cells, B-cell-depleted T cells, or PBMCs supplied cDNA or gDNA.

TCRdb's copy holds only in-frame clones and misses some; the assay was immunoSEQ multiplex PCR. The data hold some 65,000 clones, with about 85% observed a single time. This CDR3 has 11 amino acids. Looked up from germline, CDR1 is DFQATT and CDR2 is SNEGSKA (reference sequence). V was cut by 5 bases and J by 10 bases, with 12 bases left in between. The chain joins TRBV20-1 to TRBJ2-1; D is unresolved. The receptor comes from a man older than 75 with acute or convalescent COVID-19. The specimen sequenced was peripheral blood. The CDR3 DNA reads TGCAGTGCTGAGCTACCTAGGGAGCAGTTCTTC. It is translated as CSAELPREQFF.